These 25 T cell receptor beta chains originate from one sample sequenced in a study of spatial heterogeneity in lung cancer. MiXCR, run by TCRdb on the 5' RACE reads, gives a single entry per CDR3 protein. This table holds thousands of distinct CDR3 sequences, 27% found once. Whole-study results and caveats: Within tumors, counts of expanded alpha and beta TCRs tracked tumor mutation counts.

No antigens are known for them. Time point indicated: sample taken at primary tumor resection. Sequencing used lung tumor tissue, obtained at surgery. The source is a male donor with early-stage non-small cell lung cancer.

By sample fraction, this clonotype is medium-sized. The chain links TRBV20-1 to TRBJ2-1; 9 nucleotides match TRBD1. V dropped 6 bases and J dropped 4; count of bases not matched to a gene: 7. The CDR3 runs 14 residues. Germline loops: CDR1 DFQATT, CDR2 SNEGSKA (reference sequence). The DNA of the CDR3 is TGCAGTGCGCAACAGGGGGCGAGGTACAATGAGCAGTTCTTC. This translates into CSAQQGARYNEQFF.

CDR3 amino acids: CASSPRGTGRDTQYF. DNA for the CDR3: TGTGCCAGCAGCCCGAGAGGGACAGGGAGAGATACGCAGTATTTT. The rearrangement links TRBV7-8 to TRBJ2-3; 9 bases map to TRBD1. The CDR3 spans 15 residues. Per germline, CDR1 SGHVS and CDR2 FQNEAQ. After removal of 5 bases from V and 5 bases from J, the junction contained 8 bases not matched to a gene.

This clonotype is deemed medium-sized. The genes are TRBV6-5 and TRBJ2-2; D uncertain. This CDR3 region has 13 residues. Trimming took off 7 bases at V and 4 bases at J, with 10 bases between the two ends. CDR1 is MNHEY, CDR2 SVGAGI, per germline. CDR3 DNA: TGTGCCAGCATCCCTCCGTCCACCGGGGAGCTGTTTTTT. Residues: CASIPPSTGELFF.

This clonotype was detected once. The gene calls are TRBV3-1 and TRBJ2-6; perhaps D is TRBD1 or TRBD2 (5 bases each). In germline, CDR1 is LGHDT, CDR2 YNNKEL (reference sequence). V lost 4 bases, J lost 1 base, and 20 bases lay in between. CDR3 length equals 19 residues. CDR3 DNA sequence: TGTGCCAGCAGCCCTTTGAGGGGACCGATCCTATCTGGGGCCAACGTCCTGACTTTC. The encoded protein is CASSPLRGPILSGANVLTF. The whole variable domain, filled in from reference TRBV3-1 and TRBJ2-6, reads DTAVSQTPKYLVTQMGNDKSIKCEQNLGHDTMYWYKQDSKKFLKIMFSYNNKELIINETVPNRFSPKSPDKAHLNLHINSLELGDSAVYFCASSPLRGPILSGANVLTFGAGSRLTVL.

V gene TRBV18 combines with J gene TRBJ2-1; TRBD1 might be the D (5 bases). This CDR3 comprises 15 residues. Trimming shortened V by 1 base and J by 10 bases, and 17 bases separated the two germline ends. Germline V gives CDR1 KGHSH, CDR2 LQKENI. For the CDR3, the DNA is TGTGCCAGCTCACCACAGGGGCCCCTAGACGGGGAGCAGTTCTTC. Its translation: CASSPQGPLDGEQFF. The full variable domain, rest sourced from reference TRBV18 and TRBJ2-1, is NAGVMQNPRHLVRRRGQEARLRCSPMKGHSHVYWYRQLPEEGLKFMVYLQKENIIDESGMPKERFSAEFPKEGPSILRIQQVVRGDSAAYFCASSPQGPLDGEQFFGPGTRLTVL.

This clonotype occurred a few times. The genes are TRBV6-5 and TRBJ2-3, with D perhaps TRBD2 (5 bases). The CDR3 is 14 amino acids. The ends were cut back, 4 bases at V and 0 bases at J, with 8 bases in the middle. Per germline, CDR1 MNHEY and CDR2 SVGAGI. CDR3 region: CASSSGFSTDTQYF. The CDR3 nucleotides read TGTGCCAGCAGTTCGGGGTTTAGCACAGATACGCAGTATTTT.

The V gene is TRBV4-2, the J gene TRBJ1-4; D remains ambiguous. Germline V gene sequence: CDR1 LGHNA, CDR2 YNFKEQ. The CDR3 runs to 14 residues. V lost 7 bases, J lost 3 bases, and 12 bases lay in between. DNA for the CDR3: TGTGCCAGCACCCCGGACGGAGCTAATGAAAAACTGTTTTTT. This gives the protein CASTPDGANEKLFF.

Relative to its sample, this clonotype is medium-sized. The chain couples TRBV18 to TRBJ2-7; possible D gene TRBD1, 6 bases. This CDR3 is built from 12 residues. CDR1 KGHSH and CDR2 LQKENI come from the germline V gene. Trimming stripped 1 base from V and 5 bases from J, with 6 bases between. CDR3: CASSPQGDEQYF. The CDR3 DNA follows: TGTGCCAGCTCACCACAGGGGGACGAGCAGTACTTC.

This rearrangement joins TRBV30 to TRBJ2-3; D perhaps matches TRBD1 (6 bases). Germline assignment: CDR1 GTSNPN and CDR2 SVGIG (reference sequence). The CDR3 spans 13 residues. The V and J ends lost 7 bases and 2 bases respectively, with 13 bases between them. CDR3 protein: CAFAGQITDTQYF. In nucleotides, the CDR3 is TGTGCCTTCGCCGGACAGATCACAGATACGCAGTATTTT.

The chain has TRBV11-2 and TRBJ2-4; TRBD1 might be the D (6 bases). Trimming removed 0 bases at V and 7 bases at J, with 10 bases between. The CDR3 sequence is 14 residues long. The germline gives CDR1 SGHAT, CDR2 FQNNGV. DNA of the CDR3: TGTGCCAGCAGCTTAGATGGGGGCGCGAACATTCAGTACTTC. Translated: CASSLDGGANIQYF.

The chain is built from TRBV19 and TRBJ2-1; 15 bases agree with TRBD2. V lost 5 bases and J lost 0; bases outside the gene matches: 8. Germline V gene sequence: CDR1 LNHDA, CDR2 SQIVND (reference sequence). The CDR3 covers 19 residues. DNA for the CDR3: TGTGCCAGTAGTCCACGGACTAGCGGGAGGGCCAGCTCCTACAATGAGCAGTTCTTC. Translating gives CASSPRTSGRASSYNEQFF.

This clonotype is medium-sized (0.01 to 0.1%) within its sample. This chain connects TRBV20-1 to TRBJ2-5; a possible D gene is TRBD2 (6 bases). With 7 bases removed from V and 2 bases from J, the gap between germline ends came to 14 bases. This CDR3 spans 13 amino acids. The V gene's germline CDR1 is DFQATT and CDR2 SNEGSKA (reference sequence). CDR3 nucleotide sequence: TGCAGTGTCGGGAACGCGGGACAAGAGACCCAGTACTTC. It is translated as CSVGNAGQETQYF.

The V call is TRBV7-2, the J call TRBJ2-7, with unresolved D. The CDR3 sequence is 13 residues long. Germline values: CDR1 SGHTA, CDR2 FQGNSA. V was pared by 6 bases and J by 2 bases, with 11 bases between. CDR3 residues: CASRDGGAYEQYF. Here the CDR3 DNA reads TGTGCCAGCAGGGACGGTGGGGCCTACGAGCAGTACTTC.

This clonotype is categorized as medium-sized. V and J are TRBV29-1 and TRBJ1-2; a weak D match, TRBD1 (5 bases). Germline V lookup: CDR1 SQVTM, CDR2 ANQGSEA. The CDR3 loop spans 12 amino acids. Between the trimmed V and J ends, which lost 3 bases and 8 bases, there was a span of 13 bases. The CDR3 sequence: CSVDRESDGYTF. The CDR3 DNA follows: TGCAGCGTTGACAGGGAATCGGACGGCTACACCTTC.

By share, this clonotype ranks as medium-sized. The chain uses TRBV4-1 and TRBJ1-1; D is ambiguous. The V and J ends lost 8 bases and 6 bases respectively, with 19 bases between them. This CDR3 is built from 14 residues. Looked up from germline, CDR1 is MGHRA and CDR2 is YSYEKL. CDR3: CASGRRLGTAEAFF. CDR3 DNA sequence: TGCGCCAGCGGTAGACGATTGGGAACGGCTGAAGCTTTCTTT.

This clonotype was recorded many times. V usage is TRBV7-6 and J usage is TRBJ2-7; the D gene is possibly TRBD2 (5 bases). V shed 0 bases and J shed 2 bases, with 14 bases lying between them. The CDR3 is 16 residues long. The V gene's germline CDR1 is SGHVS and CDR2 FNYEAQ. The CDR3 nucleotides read TGTGCCAGCAGCTTAGCGGCTAGCCCAACTCCCTACGAGCAGTACTTC. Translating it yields CASSLAASPTPYEQYF. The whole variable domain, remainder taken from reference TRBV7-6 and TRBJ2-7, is GAGVSQSPRYKVTKRGQDVALRCDPISGHVSLYWYRQALGQGPEFLTYFNYEAQQDKSGLPNDRFSAERPEGSISTLTIQRTEQRDSAMYRCASSLAASPTPYEQYFGPGTRLTVT.

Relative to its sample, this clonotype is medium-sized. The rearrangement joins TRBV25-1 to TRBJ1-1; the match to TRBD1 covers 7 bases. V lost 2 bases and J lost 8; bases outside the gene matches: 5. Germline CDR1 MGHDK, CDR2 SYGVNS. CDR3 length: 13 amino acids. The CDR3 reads CASSESVRGEAFF. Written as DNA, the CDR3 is TGTGCCAGCAGTGAAAGTGTCAGGGGGGAAGCTTTCTTT. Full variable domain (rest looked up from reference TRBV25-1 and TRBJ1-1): EADIYQTPRYLVIGTGKKITLECSQTMGHDKMYWYQQDPGMELHLIHYSYGVNSTEKGDLSSESTVSRIRTEHFPLTLESARPSHTSQYLCASSESVRGEAFFGQGTRLTVV.

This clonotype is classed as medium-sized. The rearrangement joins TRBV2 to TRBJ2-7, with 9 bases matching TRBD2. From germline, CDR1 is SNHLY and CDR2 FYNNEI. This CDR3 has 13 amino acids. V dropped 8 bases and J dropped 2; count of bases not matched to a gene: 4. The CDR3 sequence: CASLLAGTYEQYF. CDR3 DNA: TGTGCCAGCCTCCTAGCGGGAACCTACGAGCAGTACTTC.

In DNA, the CDR3 is TGCGCCAGCAGCTTGCAGGGCCTTTACTCCACAGATACGCAGTATTTT. Its protein is CASSLQGLYSTDTQYF. The gene calls are TRBV5-1 and TRBJ2-3; D possibly corresponds to TRBD1 (5 bases). Per germline, CDR1 SGHRS and CDR2 YFSETQ. Trimming cost V 1 base and J 2 bases, with 14 bases left between them. This CDR3 contains 16 residues.

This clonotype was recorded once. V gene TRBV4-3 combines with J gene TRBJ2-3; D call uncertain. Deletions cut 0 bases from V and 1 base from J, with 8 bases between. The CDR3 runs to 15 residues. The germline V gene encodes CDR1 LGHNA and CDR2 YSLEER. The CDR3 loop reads CASSQDPTGTDTQYF. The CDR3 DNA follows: TGCGCCAGCAGCCAAGATCCCACGGGCACAGATACGCAGTATTTT.

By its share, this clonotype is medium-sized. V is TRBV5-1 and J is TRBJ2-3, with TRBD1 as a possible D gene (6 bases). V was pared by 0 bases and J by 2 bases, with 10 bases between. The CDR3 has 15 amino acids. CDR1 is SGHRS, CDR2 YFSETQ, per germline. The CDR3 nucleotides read TGCGCCAGCAGCTTGGCGGACAGCCCCACAGATACGCAGTATTTT. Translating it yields CASSLADSPTDTQYF.

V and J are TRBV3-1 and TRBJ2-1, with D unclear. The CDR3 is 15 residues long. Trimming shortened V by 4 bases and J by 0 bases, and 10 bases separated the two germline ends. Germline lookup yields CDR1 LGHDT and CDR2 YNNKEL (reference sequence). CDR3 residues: CASSPPMSSYNEQFF. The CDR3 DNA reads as TGTGCCAGCAGCCCCCCCATGAGCTCCTACAATGAGCAGTTCTTC.

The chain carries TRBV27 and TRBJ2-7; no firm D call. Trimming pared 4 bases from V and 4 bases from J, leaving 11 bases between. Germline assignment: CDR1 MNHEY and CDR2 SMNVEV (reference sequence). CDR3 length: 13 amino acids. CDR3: CASSYSIGYEQYF. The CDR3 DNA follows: TGTGCCAGCAGTTACTCCATCGGGTACGAGCAGTACTTC.

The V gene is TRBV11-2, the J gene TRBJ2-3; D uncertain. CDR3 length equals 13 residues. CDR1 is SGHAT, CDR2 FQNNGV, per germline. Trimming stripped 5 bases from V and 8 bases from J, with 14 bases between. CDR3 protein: CASSPSLPVTQYF. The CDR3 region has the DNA TGTGCCAGCAGCCCCTCCCTGCCAGTTACGCAGTATTTT. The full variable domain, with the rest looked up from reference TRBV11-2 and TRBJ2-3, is EAGVAQSPRYKIIEKRQSVAFWCNPISGHATLYWYQQILGQGPKLLIQFQNNGVVDDSQLPKDRFSAERLKGVDSTLKIQPAKLEDSAVYLCASSPSLPVTQYFGPGTRLTVL.

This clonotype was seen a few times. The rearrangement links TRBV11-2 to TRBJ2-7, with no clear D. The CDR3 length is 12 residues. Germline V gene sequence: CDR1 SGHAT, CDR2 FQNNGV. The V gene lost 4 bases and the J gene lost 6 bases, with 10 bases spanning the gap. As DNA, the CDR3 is TGTGCCAGCAGCTCCGGACCTGTCGAGCAGTACTTC. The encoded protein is CASSSGPVEQYF. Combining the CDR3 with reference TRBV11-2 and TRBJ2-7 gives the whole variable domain EAGVAQSPRYKIIEKRQSVAFWCNPISGHATLYWYQQILGQGPKLLIQFQNNGVVDDSQLPKDRFSAERLKGVDSTLKIQPAKLEDSAVYLCASSSGPVEQYFGPGTRLTVT.